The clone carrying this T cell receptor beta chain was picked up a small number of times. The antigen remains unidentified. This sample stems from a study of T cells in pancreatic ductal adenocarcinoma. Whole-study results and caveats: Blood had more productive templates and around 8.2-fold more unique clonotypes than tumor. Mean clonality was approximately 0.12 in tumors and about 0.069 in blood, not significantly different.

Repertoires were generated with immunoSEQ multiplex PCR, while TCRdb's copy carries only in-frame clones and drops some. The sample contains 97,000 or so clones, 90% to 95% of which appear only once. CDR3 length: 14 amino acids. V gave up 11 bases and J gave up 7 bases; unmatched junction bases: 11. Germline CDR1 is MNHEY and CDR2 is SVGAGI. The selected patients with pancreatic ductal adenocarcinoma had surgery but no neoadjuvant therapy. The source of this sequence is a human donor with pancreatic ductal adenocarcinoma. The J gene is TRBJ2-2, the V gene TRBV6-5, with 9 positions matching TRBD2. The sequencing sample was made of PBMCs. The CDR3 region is CAVEGLAGSGELFF. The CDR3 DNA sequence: TGTGCCGTGGAGGGGCTAGCGGGAAGCGGGGAGCTGTTTTTT.